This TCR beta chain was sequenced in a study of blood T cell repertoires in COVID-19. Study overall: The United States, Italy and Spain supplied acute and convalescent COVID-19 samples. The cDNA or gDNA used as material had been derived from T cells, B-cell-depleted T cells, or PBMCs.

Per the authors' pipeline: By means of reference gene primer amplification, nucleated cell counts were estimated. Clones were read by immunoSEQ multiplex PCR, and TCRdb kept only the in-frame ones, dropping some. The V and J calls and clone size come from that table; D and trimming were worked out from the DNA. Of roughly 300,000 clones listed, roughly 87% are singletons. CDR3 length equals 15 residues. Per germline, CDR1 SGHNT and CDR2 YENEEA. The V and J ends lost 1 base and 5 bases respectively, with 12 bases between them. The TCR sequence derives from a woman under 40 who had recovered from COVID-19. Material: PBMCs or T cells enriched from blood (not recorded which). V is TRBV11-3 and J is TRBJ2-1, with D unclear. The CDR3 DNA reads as TGTGCCAGCAGCTTAGGCGGTGTCATCGACAATGAGCAGTTCTTC. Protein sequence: CASSLGGVIDNEQFF. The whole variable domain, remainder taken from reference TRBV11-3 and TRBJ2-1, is EAGVVQSPRYKIIEKKQPVAFWCNPISGHNTLYWYLQNLGQGPELLIRYENEEAVDDSQLPKDRFSAERLKGVDSTLKIQPAELGDSAVYLCASSLGGVIDNEQFFGPGTRLTVL.